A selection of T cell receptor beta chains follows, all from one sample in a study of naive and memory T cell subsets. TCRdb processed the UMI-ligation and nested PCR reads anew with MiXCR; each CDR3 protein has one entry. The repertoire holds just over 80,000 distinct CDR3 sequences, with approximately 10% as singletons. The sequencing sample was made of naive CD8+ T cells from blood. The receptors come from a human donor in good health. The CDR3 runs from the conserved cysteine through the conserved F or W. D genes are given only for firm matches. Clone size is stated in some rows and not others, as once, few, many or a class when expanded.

CDR3 DNA: TGTGCCAGCAGCCCAACAGGGCGGAACACCGGGGAGCTGTTTTTT; CDR3 protein: CASSPTGRNTGELFF; D gene: -; V gene: TRBV9; clone size: -; J gene: TRBJ2-2
CDR3 DNA: TGTGCCAGCGCGCTCGGGGGAACCTACAATGAGCAGTTCTTC; CDR3 protein: CASALGGTYNEQFF; D gene: -; V gene: TRBV13; clone size: -; J gene: TRBJ2-1
CDR3 DNA: TGTGCCAGCAGCTCGATCGGACAGGCGTATGGCTACACCTTC; CDR3 protein: CASSSIGQAYGYTF; D gene: TRBD1; V gene: TRBV7-9; clone size: -; J gene: TRBJ1-2
CDR3 DNA: TGCAGTGCTAGTGAGCAGGGATATGGCTACACCTTC; CDR3 protein: CSASEQGYGYTF; D gene: -; V gene: TRBV20-1; clone size: few; J gene: TRBJ1-2
CDR3 DNA: TGTGCCAGCAGCCCCCGCGGCAGCGGGAGGGCCGGGGATACGCAGTATTTT; CDR3 protein: CASSPRGSGRAGDTQYF; D gene: TRBD2; V gene: TRBV9; clone size: few; J gene: TRBJ2-3
CDR3 DNA: TGTGCCAGCAGTTTTCGGACAGGGGGCTCCCATGAGCAGTTCTTC; CDR3 protein: CASSFRTGGSHEQFF; D gene: TRBD1; V gene: TRBV28; clone size: many; J gene: TRBJ2-1
CDR3 DNA: TGTGCCTGGAGTCCCGGGACCGGTTCATACGAGCAGTTCTTC; CDR3 protein: CAWSPGTGSYEQFF; D gene: -; V gene: TRBV30; clone size: few; J gene: TRBJ2-1
CDR3 DNA: TGCAGTGCTAGAGATCGTACAACCCTCTTAGAGCAGTACTTC; CDR3 protein: CSARDRTTLLEQYF; D gene: -; V gene: TRBV20-1; clone size: -; J gene: TRBJ2-7
CDR3 DNA: TGCAGCGTTGTGGACAGTAGCACAGATACGCAGTATTTT; CDR3 protein: CSVVDSSTDTQYF; D gene: -; V gene: TRBV29-1; clone size: -; J gene: TRBJ2-3
CDR3 DNA: TGCAGTGCTATACAGGGCGGACAGCCCCAGCATTTT; CDR3 protein: CSAIQGGQPQHF; D gene: -; V gene: TRBV20-1; clone size: many; J gene: TRBJ1-5
CDR3 DNA: TGTGCCAGCAGTCTGGCGGGGGGGAACACCGGGGAGCTGTTTTTT; CDR3 protein: CASSLAGGNTGELFF; D gene: TRBD2; V gene: TRBV6-2/TRBV6-3; clone size: many; J gene: TRBJ2-2
CDR3 DNA: TGTGCCAGCAGTGAAGGACAGTTCAATCAGCCCCAGCATTTT; CDR3 protein: CASSEGQFNQPQHF; D gene: -; V gene: TRBV2; clone size: -; J gene: TRBJ1-5
CDR3 DNA: TGTGCCAGCAGCTTCCTCAACTACGAGCAGTACTTC; CDR3 protein: CASSFLNYEQYF; D gene: -; V gene: TRBV7-2; clone size: few; J gene: TRBJ2-7
CDR3 DNA: TGTGCCAGCTCGGCTCCGGGACAGGGAAATAATGAGCAGTTCTTC; CDR3 protein: CASSAPGQGNNEQFF; D gene: TRBD1; V gene: TRBV18; clone size: many; J gene: TRBJ2-1
CDR3 DNA: TGTGCCAGCAGCGCATACGGGACAGACACCGGGGAGCTGTTTTTT; CDR3 protein: CASSAYGTDTGELFF; D gene: TRBD1; V gene: TRBV9; clone size: many; J gene: TRBJ2-2